This T cell receptor beta chain was sequenced in a study of blood T cell repertoires in COVID-19. Whole-study context: Sites across the United States, Italy and Spain contributed samples from acute and convalescent COVID-19. Sources were T cells, B-cell-depleted T cells, or PBMCs; the material itself was cDNA or gDNA.

Per the study methods: By means of reference gene primer amplification, nucleated cell counts were estimated. Method: immunoSEQ multiplex PCR; TCRdb's copy keeps in-frame clones and lacks some. That table is the source of V, J and clone size, and D and trimming were worked out from the DNA. In the table there are around 260,000 clones, roughly 85% of which are singletons. With 5 bases removed from V and 3 bases from J, the gap between germline ends came to 11 bases. CDR1 and CDR2 from the germline V gene are SGHTA and FQGNSA. This CDR3 is 13 amino acids long. J is TRBJ2-7 and V is TRBV7-2, with D tentatively TRBD1 (5 bases). The specimen was peripheral blood. This receptor was identified in a human donor in a cohort sampled during active COVID-19. The DNA for the CDR3 is TGTGCCAGCAGCCGCGACAGAGACTACGAGCAGTACTTC. This encodes CASSRDRDYEQYF.